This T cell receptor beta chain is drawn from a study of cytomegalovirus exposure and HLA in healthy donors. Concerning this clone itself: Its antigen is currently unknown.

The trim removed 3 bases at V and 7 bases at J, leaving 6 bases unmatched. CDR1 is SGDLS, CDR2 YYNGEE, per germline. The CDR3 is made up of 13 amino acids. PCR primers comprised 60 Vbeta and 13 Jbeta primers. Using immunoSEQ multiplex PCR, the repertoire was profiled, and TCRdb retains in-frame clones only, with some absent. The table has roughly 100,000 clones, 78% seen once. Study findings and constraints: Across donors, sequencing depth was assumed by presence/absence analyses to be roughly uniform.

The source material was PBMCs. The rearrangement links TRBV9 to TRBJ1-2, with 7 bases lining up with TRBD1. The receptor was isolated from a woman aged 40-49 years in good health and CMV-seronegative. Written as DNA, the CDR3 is TGTGCCAGCAGCGCCTCGACAGGGCCTGGCTACACCTTC. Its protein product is CASSASTGPGYTF.